What follows are 21 T cell receptor beta chains derived from one specimen sequenced in a study of blood T cell repertoires in COVID-19. Generated by immunoSEQ multiplex PCR, the TCRdb table keeps only in-frame clones and is missing some. Seen here are fewer than 100,000 clones, roughly 85% observed once, and the top ten hold 3.8%. What was sequenced was peripheral blood. All receptors derive from a man aged 55 to 70 with acute or convalescent COVID-19.

V usage is TRBV5-1 and J usage is TRBJ2-3, with 13 positions matching TRBD2. With V trimmed by 4 bases and J by 1 base, 6 bases remained unmatched. Germline CDR1 and CDR2: SGHRS and YFSETQ. The CDR3 sequence is 17 residues long. In DNA, the CDR3 is TGCGCCAGCAGCCTACTAGCGGGAGGGCAGGGCACAGATACGCAGTATTTT. Residues: CASSLLAGGQGTDTQYF.

The rearrangement uses TRBV29-1 and TRBJ2-6, with TRBD1 matching over 8 bases. The CDR3 contains 14 residues. Germline-derived CDR1 and CDR2 are SQVTM and ANQGSEA. V shed 8 bases and J 4 bases; nucleotides not matched to a gene: 7. The CDR3 loop reads CSTGQGSGANVLTF. In DNA form, the CDR3 reads TGCAGCACTGGACAGGGCAGCGGGGCCAACGTCCTGACTTTC.

The chain links TRBV15 to TRBJ1-1, with D possibly matching TRBD1 (6 bases). This CDR3 spans 15 amino acids. Trimming shortened V by 1 base and J by 5 bases, and 14 bases separated the two germline ends. Per the germline V gene, CDR1 is LNHNV and CDR2 is YYDKDF (reference sequence). DNA of the CDR3: TGTGCCACCAGCAGAGCAGGGCAGGGGCGGACTGAAGCTTTCTTT. It yields the protein CATSRAGQGRTEAFF.

The rearrangement uses TRBV20-1 and TRBJ1-4; tentatively, D is TRBD1 (5 bases). The ends were cut back, 3 bases at V and 8 bases at J, with 16 bases in the middle. Germline lookup yields CDR1 DFQATT and CDR2 SNEGSKA (reference sequence). This CDR3 contains 14 residues. CDR3 in amino acids: CSASVPGLDEKLFF. CDR3 sequence (DNA): TGCAGTGCTAGTGTCCCAGGGCTGGACGAAAAACTGTTTTTT.

The chain combines TRBV28 with TRBJ2-7, with D perhaps TRBD2 (5 bases). CDR1 and CDR2 from the germline V gene are MDHEN and SYDVKM. Trimming removed 3 bases from V and 2 bases from J, with 14 bases in between. The CDR3 has 15 amino acids. CDR3 region: CASSFSPRRAYEQYF. In nucleotides, the CDR3 is TGTGCCAGCAGTTTCTCCCCCCGGCGGGCCTACGAGCAGTACTTC.

The V and J genes are TRBV12-5 and TRBJ1-5; 8 bases are shared with TRBD1. Germline V gene data show CDR1 as LGHNT and CDR2 as FRNRAP. The CDR3 spans 15 residues. Trimming took 6 bases from V and 6 from J; bases not matched to a gene: 10. The CDR3 sequence: CASGLSDRVFQPQHF. The DNA for the CDR3 is TGTGCTAGTGGGCTCTCGGACAGGGTTTTTCAGCCCCAGCATTTT.

This clone was recorded only once. The gene calls are TRBV19 and TRBJ2-1; 10 bases fit TRBD2. The germline gives CDR1 LNHDA, CDR2 SQIVND (reference sequence). This CDR3 is 15 amino acids long. V lost 6 bases, J lost 0 bases, and 2 bases stayed unmatched. The CDR3 is CASRPSGSSYNEQFF. CDR3 sequence (DNA): TGTGCCAGTAGGCCTAGCGGGAGCTCCTACAATGAGCAGTTCTTC.

CDR3 nucleotide sequence: TGCGCCAGCAGCTCGGCGACAGGGGGCGTGAATTCACCCCTCCACTTT. Its protein is CASSSATGGVNSPLHF. The chain employs TRBV5-1 and TRBJ1-6; TRBD1 aligns across 10 bases. Looked up from germline, CDR1 is SGHRS and CDR2 is YFSETQ. The CDR3 has 16 residues. The J segment lost 7 bases and the V segment lost 3 bases, leaving 7 bases of the junction unmatched.

The chain carries TRBV3-1 (or the pseudogene TRBV3-2) and TRBJ2-3, with no clear D. The germline V gene encodes CDR1 LGHDT and CDR2 YNNKEL (reference sequence). The CDR3 loop spans 13 amino acids. Trimming left V 5 bases short and J 5 bases short, with 11 bases between. The CDR3 here is CASSFAAVDTQYF. In DNA form, the CDR3 reads TGTGCCAGCAGCTTTGCGGCCGTAGATACGCAGTATTTT.

V usage is TRBV11-3 and J usage is TRBJ2-2, with 7 bases aligning to TRBD1. Losses at the gene ends were 5 bases for V and 5 bases for J; bases not matched to a gene: 8. Per germline, CDR1 SGHNT and CDR2 YENEEA. The CDR3 contains 15 residues. The chain's CDR3 is CASSIQGPGTGELFF. CDR3 in DNA: TGTGCCAGCAGCATACAGGGGCCGGGGACCGGGGAGCTGTTTTTT. The complete variable domain, with remaining parts taken from reference TRBV11-3 and TRBJ2-2, reads EAGVVQSPRYKIIEKKQPVAFWCNPISGHNTLYWYLQNLGQGPELLIRYENEEAVDDSQLPKDRFSAERLKGVDSTLKIQPAELGDSAVYLCASSIQGPGTGELFFGEGSRLTVL.

The rearrangement uses TRBV7-2 and TRBJ2-5; possibly TRBD1 for D (5 bases). The CDR3 consists of 13 residues. CDR1 and CDR2 from the germline V gene are SGHTA and FQGNSA. The ends were cut back, 3 bases at V and 5 bases at J, with 10 bases in the middle. The DNA for the CDR3 is TGTGCCAGCAGCTTCGGACCAGGGGAGACCCAGTACTTC. Protein product: CASSFGPGETQYF.

This clone came up a few times. The V call is TRBV7-9, the J call TRBJ2-1, with TRBD2 matching 13 bases. The CDR3 consists of 19 residues. Germline loops: CDR1 SEHNR, CDR2 FQNEAQ (reference sequence). The J segment lost 6 bases and the V segment lost 2 bases, leaving 13 bases of the junction unmatched. CDR3 residues: CASSLTGLAGVGLGNEQFF. As DNA, the CDR3 is TGTGCCAGCAGCTTAACCGGACTAGCGGGAGTCGGGCTTGGCAATGAGCAGTTCTTC. Using reference TRBV7-9 and TRBJ2-1 for the parts outside the CDR3, the full variable domain is DTGVSQNPRHKITKRGQNVTFRCDPISEHNRLYWYRQTLGQGPEFLTYFQNEAQLEKSRLLSDRFSAERPKGSFSTLEIQRTEQGDSAMYLCASSLTGLAGVGLGNEQFFGPGTRLTVL.

This clone has at least ten counts. V is TRBV29-1 and J is TRBJ2-7; 15 bases are shared with TRBD2. This CDR3 contains 14 residues. Germline lookup yields CDR1 SQVTM and CDR2 ANQGSEA. With V trimmed by 5 bases and J by 9 bases, 8 bases remained unmatched. CDR3 DNA: TGCAGCGTTTACGGGGGACTAGCGGGAGGCTCGCAGTACTTC. It encodes CSVYGGLAGGSQYF.

This chain connects TRBV10-1 to TRBJ1-5; D is uncertain. V dropped 3 bases and J dropped 3 bases, with 15 bases sitting between them. The CDR3 sequence is 16 residues long. CDR1 and CDR2 (germline): WNHNN, SYGVQD (reference sequence). CDR3 sequence: CASSEAIYAHNQPQHF. CDR3 in DNA: TGCGCCAGCAGTGAAGCCATCTACGCCCACAATCAGCCCCAGCATTTT.

The rearrangement joins TRBV7-9 to TRBJ1-5; 10 positions match TRBD1. V shed 10 bases, J shed 5 bases, and the junction held 5 bases outside the gene matches. CDR1 is SEHNR and CDR2 is FQNEAQ in the germline V gene (reference sequence). The CDR3 extends over 13 amino acids. CDR3 sequence (DNA): TGTGCCACCTCGGACAGGGGGGATCAGCCCCAGCATTTT. Its translation: CATSDRGDQPQHF.

The chain links TRBV6-5 to TRBJ2-7; perhaps TRBD1 as D (6 bases). The CDR3 loop spans 15 amino acids. The germline gives CDR1 MNHEY, CDR2 SVGAGI. V was clipped by 2 bases and J by 2 bases, with 13 bases between them. The CDR3 loop is CASSYGGRATYEQYF. The DNA of the CDR3 is TGTGCCAGCAGTTACGGGGGCAGGGCGACCTACGAGCAGTACTTC.

The J gene is TRBJ1-6, the V gene TRBV7-3, with TRBD1 as a possible D gene (6 bases). The length of the CDR3 is 13 residues. In germline, CDR1 is SGHTA, CDR2 FQGTGA. The V and J ends lost 5 bases and 10 bases respectively, with 12 bases between them. As DNA, the CDR3 is TGTGCCAGCAGCCTACAAACAGGGTCACCCCTCCACTTT. It specifies CASSLQTGSPLHF.

The rearrangement uses TRBV6-5 and TRBJ2-7, with 9 bases aligning to TRBD1. CDR3 size: 13 residues. V lost 5 bases to trimming and J lost 3 bases; unmatched junction nucleotides: 2. Germline loops: CDR1 MNHEY, CDR2 SVGAGI. In nucleotides, the CDR3 is TGTGCCAGCAGTCGGGACAGGGACTACGAGCAGTACTTC. It codes for CASSRDRDYEQYF.

The CDR3 loop reads CSAHSGGGTDTQYF. In DNA, the CDR3 is TGCAGCGCGCATAGCGGGGGAGGCACAGATACGCAGTATTTT. The chain is built from TRBV29-1 and TRBJ2-3; 9 bases line up with TRBD2. The CDR3 has 14 amino acids. Germline-derived CDR1 and CDR2 are SQVTM and ANQGSEA. The V and J ends lost 7 bases and 1 base, in that order; junction bases with no gene match: 6.

The chain uses TRBV27 and TRBJ2-1, with 8 positions matching TRBD2. After removal of 3 bases from V and 4 bases from J, the junction contained 11 bases not matched to a gene. Germline lookup yields CDR1 MNHEY and CDR2 SMNVEV (reference sequence). CDR3 length: 17 residues. In nucleotides, the CDR3 is TGTGCCAGCAGTTTCCTCCCCGCGGGAGGCCCATACAATGAGCAGTTCTTC. Amino acids: CASSFLPAGGPYNEQFF.

V gene TRBV5-1 combines with J gene TRBJ2-5; D possibly corresponds to TRBD1 (5 bases). The length of the CDR3 is 14 residues. Germline CDR1 reads SGHRS; CDR2 reads YFSETQ. The V gene lost 4 bases and the J gene lost 4 bases, with 14 bases spanning the gap. The CDR3 spells CASSQDNVGETQYF. CDR3 sequence (DNA): TGCGCCAGCAGCCAGGACAACGTAGGAGAGACCCAGTACTTC.